This TCR beta chain was recorded in a study of cytomegalovirus exposure and HLA in healthy donors. Comments on this clone: No antigen is known for it.

Overall study findings and caveats: Many donors carried some public TCRs, although rarity characterized most TCR sequences. On later analysis, the bulk of CMV-associated TCR beta chains appeared to be HLA-restricted.

Vbeta (60) and Jbeta (13) primers were used in the PCR. Data came from immunoSEQ multiplex PCR; TCRdb stores just in-frame clones and leaves some out. Of 150,000 to 200,000 clones listed, 79% are singletons. Though probably carrying unrecorded immune exposures, donors were nominally healthy at sampling. V was clipped by 3 bases and J by 0 bases, with 12 bases between them. Looked up from germline, CDR1 is SGHTA and CDR2 is FQGNSA. CDR3 length: 16 residues. The sequencing sample was made of PBMCs. This TCR came from a woman aged 50 to 60 in good health and CMV-seronegative. V and J are TRBV7-2 and TRBJ1-3, with a possible D match to TRBD1 (5 bases). The CDR3 DNA reads TGTGCCAGCAGCTTCGGACATATGAGCTCTGGAAACACCATATATTTT. This codes for CASSFGHMSSGNTIYF.